The text below deals with one TCR beta chain. V gave up 4 bases and J gave up 6 bases; unmatched junction bases: 7. Germline V gene sequence: CDR1 SGHNT, CDR2 YENEEA. The CDR3 runs 14 residues. This sample was taken from a study of blood T cell repertoires in COVID-19. Study details: The analysed material was cDNA or gDNA that came from T cells, B-cell-depleted T cells, or PBMCs.

Source study methods: Reference gene primer amplification gave nucleated cell count estimates. TCRdb's copy holds only in-frame clones and misses some; the assay was immunoSEQ multiplex PCR. For V, J and clone size, that table is used; D and trimming come from the DNA. In the table there are some 150,000 clones, approximately 86% of which are singletons. The sample was peripheral blood. This chain connects TRBV11-3 to TRBJ1-1; 8 positions match TRBD1. The TCR was taken from an older woman with acute or convalescent COVID-19. CDR3 sequence (DNA): TGTGCCAGCAGCTCTAGGACAGGGTCTCCTGAAGCTTTCTTT. Protein product: CASSSRTGSPEAFF.